A single sample gave rise to the 26 T cell receptor beta chains below, sequenced in a study of blood T cell repertoires in COVID-19. Some clones are missing from TCRdb's copy, which holds only in-frame ones; the method was immunoSEQ multiplex PCR. The profile shows about 260,000 clones, over 80% of them singletons. The sample comprised peripheral blood. The receptor source for this set is a woman aged 70 to 79 with COVID-19, enrolled during active disease.

The sample holds one count of this clone. The chain joins TRBV6-5 to TRBJ2-3; D unresolved. This CDR3 has 12 residues. Per germline, CDR1 MNHEY and CDR2 SVGAGI. V lost 6 bases, J lost 6 bases, and 10 bases lay in between. The CDR3 DNA reads as TGTGCCAGCAGGAGTAGCCGGGATACGCAGTATTTT. It codes for CASRSSRDTQYF.

The chain recombines TRBV3-1 (or the pseudogene TRBV3-2) with TRBJ2-5; possibly TRBD1 for D (5 bases). Trimming took off 6 bases at V and 2 bases at J, with 16 bases between the two ends. There are 15 residues in the CDR3. Germline CDR1 is LGHDT and CDR2 is YNNKEL (reference sequence). Here the CDR3 DNA reads TGTGCCAGCAGTCATAATATAGGGGAACAAGAGACCCAGTACTTC. Residues: CASSHNIGEQETQYF.

This chain links TRBV28 with TRBJ1-1; the match to TRBD1 covers 9 bases. Germline CDR1 MDHEN, CDR2 SYDVKM. The CDR3 is 15 residues long. The V segment lost 6 bases and the J segment 5 bases; nucleotides outside the gene matches: 10. CDR3 region: CASRRTGAPGTEAFF. DNA for the CDR3: TGTGCCAGCAGAAGGACAGGGGCCCCGGGGACTGAAGCTTTCTTT.

This chain connects TRBV28 to TRBJ1-6; D not resolved. The germline V gene encodes CDR1 MDHEN and CDR2 SYDVKM. Deletions cut 8 bases from V and 7 bases from J, with 6 bases between. CDR3 length: 11 amino acids. CDR3 amino acids: CASGQNSPLHF. The CDR3 region has the DNA TGTGCCAGCGGCCAAAATTCACCCCTCCACTTT.

This chain links TRBV9 with TRBJ1-3; no definite D call. This CDR3 is built from 16 residues. From germline, CDR1 is SGDLS and CDR2 YYNGEE. Trimming took 0 bases from V and 0 from J, leaving 10 bases between them. This chain's CDR3 is CASSVGLQSSGNTIYF. For the CDR3, the DNA is TGTGCCAGCAGCGTAGGTCTACAGAGCTCTGGAAACACCATATATTTT. Full variable domain (remainder filled in from reference TRBV9 and TRBJ1-3): DSGVTQTPKHLITATGQRVTLRCSPRSGDLSVYWYQQSLDQGLQFLIQYYNGEERAKGNILERFSAQQFPDLHSELNLSSLELGDSALYFCASSVGLQSSGNTIYFGEGSWLTVV.

V gene TRBV24-1 combines with J gene TRBJ2-1; D unresolved. The CDR3 consists of 12 residues. The V gene's germline CDR1 is KGHDR and CDR2 SFDVKD. V was trimmed by 2 bases and J by 9 bases, leaving 7 bases between them. The CDR3 DNA follows: TGTGCCACCAGTGATTCCGTCTTTGAGCAGTTCTTC. Translated: CATSDSVFEQFF.

The chain has TRBV18 and TRBJ1-5; D not certain. Per the germline V gene, CDR1 is KGHSH and CDR2 is LQKENI. The CDR3 is made up of 12 amino acids. V was trimmed by 0 bases and J by 7 bases, leaving 4 bases between them. CDR3 in amino acids: CASSPPRQPQHF. In DNA form, the CDR3 reads TGTGCCAGCTCACCACCGAGGCAGCCCCAGCATTTT.

V usage is TRBV19 and J usage is TRBJ1-1; the match to TRBD1 covers 7 bases. Germline CDR1 is LNHDA and CDR2 is SQIVND (reference sequence). Trimming removed 4 bases from V and 0 bases from J; junction bases left unmatched: 5. The CDR3 contains 15 residues. The CDR3 bases are TGTGCCAGTAGTACCCGGACAGGATTGAACACTGAAGCTTTCTTT. As protein: CASSTRTGLNTEAFF.

This clone was seen only once. The chain joins TRBV30 to TRBJ2-3; 8 bases align to TRBD1. The CDR3 runs to 14 residues. CDR1 is GTSNPN and CDR2 is SVGIG in the germline V gene (reference sequence). Losses at the gene ends were 8 bases for V and 1 base for J; bases not matched to a gene: 8. CDR3 nucleotide sequence: TGTGCCGGGATGACAGGGGCAGGCACAGATACGCAGTATTTT. Protein sequence: CAGMTGAGTDTQYF.

The chain recombines TRBV7-9 with TRBJ2-1; 8 bases fit TRBD2. In germline, CDR1 is SEHNR, CDR2 FQNEAQ (reference sequence). The CDR3 contains 17 residues. Losses at the gene ends were 2 bases for V and 7 bases for J; bases not matched to a gene: 13. The CDR3 coding sequence is TGTGCCAGCAGCTTAACCCCCTTTAGCGGGATGGGGAATGAGCAGTTCTTC. Protein: CASSLTPFSGMGNEQFF.

The chain is built from TRBV29-1 and TRBJ1-2; possible D gene TRBD1, 5 bases. Germline assignment: CDR1 SQVTM and CDR2 ANQGSEA. The CDR3 length is 12 residues. Trimming shortened V by 6 bases and J by 4 bases, and 12 bases separated the two germline ends. Here the CDR3 reads CSVGAGGYGYTF. In DNA form, the CDR3 reads TGCAGCGTCGGGGCGGGGGGCTATGGCTACACCTTC.

The table lists this clone with a few counts. The chain joins TRBV5-5 to TRBJ1-4, with TRBD1 as a possible D gene (6 bases). V gave up 2 bases and J gave up 2 bases, with 16 bases separating them. There are 17 residues in the CDR3. Germline V CDR1 and CDR2: SGHKS, YYEKEE (reference sequence). The CDR3, as DNA: TGTGCCAGCAGCTTAATTGTGGGGGCCGCGACTAATGAAAAACTGTTTTTT. Protein sequence: CASSLIVGAATNEKLFF.

V gene TRBV27 combines with J gene TRBJ2-1, with D possibly matching TRBD2 (5 bases). V shed 6 bases and J shed 3 bases, with 6 bases lying between them. The CDR3 loop spans 12 amino acids. CDR1 and CDR2 (germline): MNHEY, SMNVEV (reference sequence). This CDR3 reads CASSEGYNEQFF. DNA for the CDR3: TGTGCCAGCAGCGAGGGCTACAATGAGCAGTTCTTC.

The rearrangement uses TRBV6-5 and TRBJ1-2; D not resolved. The germline CDR1 and CDR2 sequences are MNHEY and SVGAGI. The length of the CDR3 is 10 residues. Trimming took 8 bases from V and 8 from J, leaving 9 bases between them. The CDR3 region is CASWREGYTF. CDR3 coding DNA: TGTGCCAGCTGGAGGGAAGGCTACACCTTC.

V gene TRBV4-1 combines with J gene TRBJ1-5, with TRBD1 as a possible D gene (5 bases). Germline V CDR1 and CDR2: MGHRA, YSYEKL. The V end was cut by 1 base, the J end by 0 bases, with 16 bases between. The CDR3 consists of 18 residues. The CDR3 sequence: CASSQGKQAIFSNQPQHF. The CDR3 DNA follows: TGCGCCAGCAGCCAAGGAAAACAGGCAATCTTTAGCAATCAGCCCCAGCATTTT.

This sequence joins TRBV3-1 (or the pseudogene TRBV3-2) and TRBJ2-7; 9 bases line up with TRBD2. This CDR3 has 16 amino acids. J gave up 3 bases and V 0 bases, and 6 bases lay outside the gene matches. Germline V lookup: CDR1 LGHDT, CDR2 YNNKEL (reference sequence). CDR3 region: CASSQDGGRALYEQYF. CDR3 DNA sequence: TGTGCCAGCAGCCAAGACGGCGGGAGGGCCCTCTACGAGCAGTACTTC.

With respect to this clone: At the DNA level, this CDR3 is encoded by other sequences in the same sample as well. The V and J genes are TRBV27 and TRBJ1-6; D is unresolved. The CDR3 runs to 13 residues. Germline V gene data show CDR1 as MNHEY and CDR2 as SMNVEV (reference sequence). The germline V and J ends were trimmed by 3 bases and 5 bases, with 5 bases remaining between them. CDR3 sequence (DNA): TGTGCCAGCAGTTTCCGTAATAATTCACCCCTCCACTTT. Protein product: CASSFRNNSPLHF.

The chain recombines TRBV3-1 (or the pseudogene TRBV3-2) with TRBJ2-1; 12 nucleotides line up with TRBD2. From germline, CDR1 is LGHDT and CDR2 YNNKEL (reference sequence). V lost 4 bases to trimming and J lost 5 bases; unmatched junction nucleotides: 0. The CDR3 extends over 14 amino acids. In nucleotides, the CDR3 is TGTGCCAGCAGCCGACTAGCGGGGGACAATGAGCAGTTCTTC. It translates to CASSRLAGDNEQFF.

DNA for the CDR3: TGCGCCAGCAGCTTGGGGACTAGCGGGACAGGGGAGCAGTTCTTC. It is translated as CASSLGTSGTGEQFF. This chain joins TRBV5-1 and TRBJ2-1; TRBD2 aligns across 12 bases. Losses at the gene ends were 0 bases for V and 10 bases for J; bases not matched to a gene: 5. CDR1 and CDR2 from the germline V gene are SGHRS and YFSETQ. CDR3 size: 15 residues.

The chain has TRBV27 and TRBJ2-4; D is undetermined. The CDR3 runs to 13 residues. Looked up from germline, CDR1 is MNHEY and CDR2 is SMNVEV (reference sequence). Trimming cost V 2 bases and J 4 bases, with 6 bases left between them. Here the CDR3 reads CASSLARKNIQYF. The CDR3 nucleotides are TGTGCCAGCAGTTTAGCCAGGAAAAACATTCAGTACTTC.

V is TRBV7-3 and J is TRBJ2-1; 9 bases align to TRBD2. With 5 bases clipped from V and 0 bases from J, the junction kept 8 bases outside the gene matches. This CDR3 contains 17 residues. The germline CDR1 and CDR2 sequences are SGHTA and FQGTGA. DNA for the CDR3: TGTGCCAGCAGCCCATATGGAGCGGGGGGCTCCTACAATGAGCAGTTCTTC. It specifies CASSPYGAGGSYNEQFF.

V is TRBV10-3 and J is TRBJ2-7; TRBD2 matches 13 bases. The CDR3 spans 14 residues. From germline, CDR1 is ENHRY and CDR2 SYGVKD. Trimming cost V 11 bases and J 4 bases; bases outside gene matches: 8. Here the CDR3 DNA reads TGTGCCTCCATGGGACTAGCGGGATCGTACGAGCAGTACTTC. Translation: CASMGLAGSYEQYF.

This rearrangement joins TRBV12-3 or TRBV12-4 to TRBJ1-2, with a tentative D call TRBD1 (5 bases). Trimming shortened V by 7 bases and J by 4 bases, and 13 bases separated the two germline ends. The CDR3 length is 13 residues. CDR3 loop: CASTREGRYGYTF. In DNA, the CDR3 is TGTGCCAGCACAAGGGAGGGACGCTATGGCTACACCTTC.

The rearrangement joins TRBV21-1 to TRBJ1-2; the table calls TRBD1, which could not be checked here. TRBV21-1 is given as a pseudogene. The CDR3 loop spans 15 amino acids. The CDR3 DNA reads as TGTGCCAGCAGCCTCAGAGGACCAGGGGGCAATGGCTACACCTTC. This translates into CASSLRGPGGNGYTF.

The chain employs TRBV24-1 and TRBJ2-5; no clear D gene. The CDR3 is 15 amino acids. Germline values: CDR1 KGHDR, CDR2 SFDVKD. Trimming stripped 3 bases from V and 2 bases from J, with 12 bases between. The CDR3 sequence: CATSDTSVGQETQYF. DNA for the CDR3: TGTGCCACCAGTGATACCTCAGTCGGGCAAGAGACCCAGTACTTC.

V is TRBV28 and J is TRBJ1-1, with D perhaps matching TRBD1 (6 bases). The germline gives CDR1 MDHEN, CDR2 SYDVKM. The V and J ends lost 6 bases and 5 bases respectively, with 22 bases between them. The CDR3 has 16 amino acids. CDR3 residues: CASRAQGRRGRTEAFF. For the CDR3, the DNA is TGTGCCAGCAGGGCCCAGGGGCGTAGAGGAAGGACTGAAGCTTTCTTT. Full variable domain (outside the CDR3, taken from reference TRBV28 and TRBJ1-1): DVKVTQSSRYLVKRTGEKVFLECVQDMDHENMFWYRQDPGLGLRLIYFSYDVKMKEKGDIPEGYSVSREKKERFSLILESASTNQTSMYLCASRAQGRRGRTEAFFGQGTRLTVV.